Presented here are 29 T cell receptor beta chains from one specimen sequenced in a study of CD8 T cells in ankylosing spondylitis. TCRdb called the 5' RACE reads again in MiXCR, with one record for every CDR3 protein. The repertoire consists of 200,000 to 250,000 distinct CDR3 sequences, with 25% to 30% occurring once and the leading ten covering roughly 6.7%. The sequenced material came from blood, either unsorted or a sorted T cell fraction (not recorded which). These receptor sequences come from a male donor with ankylosing spondylitis or in good health (not recorded which).

Many counts were recorded for this clonotype. The rearrangement uses TRBV20-1 and TRBJ2-3, with D perhaps TRBD2 (6 bases). CDR1 is DFQATT, CDR2 SNEGSKA, per germline (reference sequence). This CDR3 comprises 13 residues. The V gene lost 1 base and the J gene lost 4 bases, with 9 bases spanning the gap. The chain's CDR3 is CSARAGVADTQYF. The CDR3, as DNA: TGCAGTGCTAGAGCGGGAGTTGCAGATACGCAGTATTTT.

This clonotype was observed at least ten times. V usage is TRBV7-9 and J usage is TRBJ1-3; TRBD1 matches 7 bases. V trimming: 2 bases; J trimming: 0 bases; junction bases outside the gene matches: 4. The CDR3 length is 16 residues. The V gene's germline CDR1 is SEHNR and CDR2 FQNEAQ (reference sequence). The CDR3 DNA is TGTGCCAGCAGCTTACGGGGGACAGACTCTGGAAACACCATATATTTT. Its protein product is CASSLRGTDSGNTIYF.

In this sample, this clonotype turned up many times. The genes are TRBV20-1 and TRBJ2-4; 7 bases align to TRBD1. Germline V gene lookup returns CDR1 DFQATT and CDR2 SNEGSKA (reference sequence). The CDR3 contains 13 residues. Trimming at V came to 4 bases and at J to 7 bases, leaving 7 bases not matched to a gene. The CDR3 protein is CSANSWDSNIQYF. CDR3 coding DNA: TGCAGTGCTAACTCTTGGGACAGCAACATTCAGTACTTC.

This clonotype was found a few times. The V and J genes are TRBV9 and TRBJ2-5; a possible D gene is TRBD2 (8 bases). V lost 2 bases and J lost 4, with 15 bases in between. Germline V gene sequence: CDR1 SGDLS, CDR2 YYNGEE. The CDR3 length is 15 residues. Here the CDR3 DNA reads TGTGCCAGCAGCGTGGATAGCGGGGACAGAGAGACCCAGTACTTC. It encodes CASSVDSGDRETQYF.

This clonotype has more than one count but fewer than ten. This chain uses TRBV4-1 with TRBJ2-1; 14 nucleotides line up with TRBD2. Trimming took 3 bases from V and 6 from J; bases not matched to a gene: 4. The germline V gene has CDR1 MGHRA and CDR2 YSYEKL. The CDR3 runs to 16 residues. The CDR3 nucleotides read TGCGCCAGCAGCCAGGGACTAGCGGGAGTGACCAATGAGCAGTTCTTC. This sequence encodes CASSQGLAGVTNEQFF.

The J gene is TRBJ2-1, the V gene TRBV6-4; 14 bases fit TRBD2. V was clipped by 4 bases and J by 9 bases; unmatched bases: 8. CDR3 length: 16 amino acids. The germline CDR1 and CDR2 sequences are MRHNA and SNTAGT. CDR3 coding DNA: TGTGCCAGCAGTGCCAAACCGGGACTAGCGGGAGCTGAGCAGTTCTTC. This sequence encodes CASSAKPGLAGAEQFF.

This clonotype was found many times. V usage is TRBV5-1 and J usage is TRBJ2-7; 7 nucleotides agree with TRBD1. The CDR3 runs 13 residues. The J segment lost 3 bases and the V segment lost 4 bases, leaving 4 bases of the junction unmatched. Germline CDR1 reads SGHRS; CDR2 reads YFSETQ. CDR3 amino acids: CASSPGTVYEQYF. The DNA for the CDR3 is TGCGCCAGCAGCCCGGGGACAGTCTACGAGCAGTACTTC. The complete variable domain, with remaining parts taken from reference TRBV5-1 and TRBJ2-7, reads KAGVTQTPRYLIKTRGQQVTLSCSPISGHRSVSWYQQTPGQGLQFLFEYFSETQRNKGNFPGRFSGRQFSNSRSEMNVSTLELGDSALYLCASSPGTVYEQYFGPGTRLTVT.

This clonotype was seen ten or more times. V gene TRBV11-2 combines with J gene TRBJ2-2; the D call may be TRBD1 or TRBD2 (6 bases each). This CDR3 spans 17 amino acids. From germline, CDR1 is SGHAT and CDR2 FQNNGV. V shed 6 bases and J shed 4 bases, with 21 bases lying between them. CDR3 region: CASSTGSGGRLTGELFF. CDR3 DNA: TGTGCCAGCAGTACAGGGAGTGGGGGGCGCCTCACCGGGGAGCTGTTTTTT.

The chain couples TRBV20-1 to TRBJ2-1; tentative D call: TRBD2 (6 bases). Trimming left V 4 bases short and J 4 bases short, with 26 bases between. Germline V gene sequence: CDR1 DFQATT, CDR2 SNEGSKA (reference sequence). CDR3 length equals 18 residues. The CDR3 coding sequence is TGCAGTGCTAAACCATTCGGGAAAAGCGGGCATCAATACAATGAGCAGTTCTTC. It specifies CSAKPFGKSGHQYNEQFF.

This clonotype was recorded a few times. The chain recombines TRBV5-1 with TRBJ1-5; possibly TRBD1 for D (5 bases). This CDR3 has 14 amino acids. Trimming pared 0 bases from V and 4 bases from J, leaving 8 bases between. From germline, CDR1 is SGHRS and CDR2 YFSETQ. The CDR3 DNA follows: TGCGCCAGCAGCTTGGATGGGGCTAATCAGCCCCAGCATTTT. Translated: CASSLDGANQPQHF.

This clonotype was seen repeatedly, ten times or more. The chain joins TRBV10-3 to TRBJ2-7, with a possible D match to TRBD1 (6 bases). Germline V gene data show CDR1 as ENHRY and CDR2 as SYGVKD. V lost 3 bases, J lost 6 bases, and 12 bases lay in between. This CDR3 is 13 amino acids long. CDR3 protein: CAISETGLGEQYF. CDR3 DNA sequence: TGTGCCATCAGTGAAACAGGGTTAGGCGAGCAGTACTTC.

This clonotype was observed many times. The chain recombines TRBV4-3 with TRBJ2-3; D might be TRBD1 (5 bases). This CDR3 region has 15 residues. V was shortened by 1 base and J by 3 bases, with 11 bases between the two germline ends. Germline assignment: CDR1 LGHNA and CDR2 YSLEER. CDR3 sequence reads: CASSQVTGATDTQYF. The CDR3 nucleotides read TGCGCCAGCAGCCAAGTCACAGGAGCAACAGATACGCAGTATTTT.

The chain employs TRBV20-1 and TRBJ2-1; unclear D gene. Germline V lookup: CDR1 DFQATT, CDR2 SNEGSKA (reference sequence). The CDR3 runs to 15 residues. The V and J ends lost 0 bases and 1 base respectively, with 10 bases between them. CDR3 in DNA: TGCAGTGCTAGAGATGCTGGTTTGTCCTACAATGAGCAGTTCTTC. As protein: CSARDAGLSYNEQFF.

This clonotype was seen more than once but under ten times. The J gene is TRBJ2-1, the V gene TRBV29-1; TRBD2 agrees at 12 bases. The CDR3 runs to 14 residues. Germline V gives CDR1 SQVTM, CDR2 ANQGSEA. V lost 6 bases, J lost 12 bases, and 12 bases stayed unmatched. CDR3 in amino acids: CSVGETSGSLGQFF. The CDR3 nucleotides read TGCAGCGTGGGAGAGACTAGCGGGAGCCTCGGGCAGTTCTTC.

This clonotype has a count of ten or more. The CDR3 nucleotides are TGCGCCAGCAGCCAAGAGGTAGCGGGAGGTTATGAGACCCAGTACTTC. Translating gives CASSQEVAGGYETQYF. The genes are TRBV4-3 and TRBJ2-5, with TRBD2 matching over 10 bases. The germline gives CDR1 LGHNA, CDR2 YSLEER. With V trimmed by 0 bases and J by 5 bases, 6 bases remained unmatched. CDR3 length equals 16 residues.

The rearrangement uses TRBV6-5 and TRBJ2-7; D may be TRBD1 or TRBD2 (5 bases each). CDR1 and CDR2 (germline): MNHEY, SVGAGI. This CDR3 is 15 amino acids long. V was clipped by 0 bases and J by 2 bases, with 11 bases between them. The CDR3 sequence: CASSYSIQGAYEQYF. The CDR3 DNA follows: TGTGCCAGCAGTTACTCGATTCAGGGAGCCTACGAGCAGTACTTC.

This clonotype was counted ten times or more. The chain couples TRBV12-3 or TRBV12-4 to TRBJ1-5, with a possible D match to TRBD1 (5 bases). V shed 4 bases and J shed 1 base, with 17 bases lying between them. The CDR3 length is 17 residues. The CDR3 nucleotides read TGTGCCAGCAGTTGGGACCGGGCCGACGGGAGCAATCAGCCCCAGCATTTT. Its translation: CASSWDRADGSNQPQHF.

This clonotype was counted at least ten times. The chain uses TRBV12-3 or TRBV12-4 and TRBJ1-1, with a possible D match to TRBD1 (6 bases). The CDR3 totals 14 residues. Trimming shortened V by 6 bases and J by 3 bases, and 14 bases separated the two germline ends. DNA of the CDR3: TGTGCCAGCAGCCCCGCGGCAGGGGACACTGAAGCTTTCTTT. This gives the protein CASSPAAGDTEAFF.

This clonotype was seen at least ten times. This rearrangement joins TRBV6-5 to TRBJ2-7; 8 positions match TRBD2. The CDR3 is made up of 15 amino acids. Germline loops: CDR1 MNHEY, CDR2 SVGAGI. V was clipped by 0 bases and J by 3 bases; unmatched bases: 4. The CDR3 sequence is CASSYSSGSGYEQYF. CDR3 DNA: TGTGCCAGCAGTTACTCCAGCGGGAGTGGCTACGAGCAGTACTTC.

This chain joins TRBV5-1 and TRBJ2-1, with 9 bases fitting TRBD1. V shed 0 bases and J 4 bases; nucleotides not matched to a gene: 11. The CDR3 is made up of 18 amino acids. From germline, CDR1 is SGHRS and CDR2 YFSETQ. The DNA for the CDR3 is TGCGCCAGCAGCTTGGGTTTGGGCGGGACAGGGATATACAATGAGCAGTTCTTC. It encodes CASSLGLGGTGIYNEQFF.

This clonotype occurred many times. The gene calls are TRBV7-8 and TRBJ2-3; D is ambiguous. Germline CDR1 is SGHVS and CDR2 is FQNEAQ. The CDR3 runs to 11 residues. Trimming removed 6 bases at V and 6 bases at J, with 7 bases between. This CDR3 is CASSKMDTQYF. The DNA for the CDR3 is TGTGCCAGCAGTAAAATGGATACGCAGTATTTT.

The CDR3 DNA sequence: TGCAGTGCTAGAGATGGGACTCCCGGAGGAAACGAGCAGTACTTC. It codes for CSARDGTPGGNEQYF. The V call is TRBV20-1, the J call TRBJ2-7; the D gene is possibly TRBD2 (6 bases). The CDR3 has 15 amino acids. The V and J ends lost 0 bases and 5 bases respectively, with 17 bases between them. Germline V gene sequence: CDR1 DFQATT, CDR2 SNEGSKA (reference sequence).

This sequence joins TRBV6-5 and TRBJ2-3; 10 bases align to TRBD2. Germline assignment: CDR1 MNHEY and CDR2 SVGAGI. Trimming at V came to 4 bases and at J to 3 bases, leaving 10 bases not matched to a gene. This CDR3 region has 17 residues. The CDR3: CASSLTVLAGGTDTQYF. The CDR3 coding sequence is TGTGCCAGCAGTTTGACCGTCTTAGCGGGAGGTACAGATACGCAGTATTTT.

This clonotype was observed a handful of times. The chain recombines TRBV12-3 or TRBV12-4 with TRBJ1-2, with 9 positions matching TRBD1. The CDR3 totals 17 residues. With 4 bases clipped from V and 6 bases from J, the junction kept 15 bases outside the gene matches. The CDR3 bases are TGTGCCAGCAGTTACGGGACAGGGTCGTCCTTAATTGATGGCTACACCTTC. Translating gives CASSYGTGSSLIDGYTF.

This clonotype appeared many times. V is TRBV29-1 and J is TRBJ2-7, with 10 bases matching TRBD2. V was clipped by 5 bases and J by 6 bases; unmatched bases: 7. CDR1 and CDR2 from the germline V gene are SQVTM and ANQGSEA. The CDR3 extends over 13 amino acids. CDR3 residues: CSVLSGRASEQYF. DNA of the CDR3: TGCAGCGTTCTCAGCGGGAGGGCCTCCGAGCAGTACTTC.

The chain couples TRBV5-1 to TRBJ2-5; 8 nucleotides agree with TRBD1. Germline CDR1 is SGHRS and CDR2 is YFSETQ. The V segment lost 0 bases and the J segment 6 bases; nucleotides outside the gene matches: 4. The CDR3 sequence is 14 residues long. The CDR3 sequence is CASSLGQGLQTQYF. DNA for the CDR3: TGCGCCAGCAGCTTGGGACAGGGGTTACAGACCCAGTACTTC.

This clonotype was detected a few times. The chain couples TRBV20-1 to TRBJ1-2; no reliable D call. CDR1 is DFQATT and CDR2 is SNEGSKA in the germline V gene (reference sequence). This CDR3 is built from 13 residues. V was clipped by 6 bases and J by 0 bases, with 11 bases between them. The CDR3 is CSATTRSNYGYTF. The DNA of the CDR3 is TGCAGTGCCACCACCCGGTCTAACTATGGCTACACCTTC.

This chain connects TRBV30 to TRBJ2-2; 7 bases line up with TRBD1. The CDR3 length is 18 residues. From germline, CDR1 is GTSNPN and CDR2 SVGIG (reference sequence). V shed 2 bases and J 4 bases; nucleotides not matched to a gene: 16. CDR3 amino acids: CAWSLPLPGGSGTGELFF. CDR3 sequence (DNA): TGTGCCTGGAGTCTCCCCCTTCCAGGGGGTTCGGGCACCGGGGAGCTGTTTTTT.

The V gene is TRBV20-1, the J gene TRBJ2-7; 8 bases are shared with TRBD2. The CDR3 has 17 residues. Trimming took 0 bases from V and 1 from J; bases not matched to a gene: 11. The germline gives CDR1 DFQATT, CDR2 SNEGSKA (reference sequence). The CDR3 loop is CSARDPARIAGSYEQYF. For the CDR3, the DNA is TGCAGTGCTAGAGACCCCGCTAGAATAGCGGGGTCCTACGAGCAGTACTTC.